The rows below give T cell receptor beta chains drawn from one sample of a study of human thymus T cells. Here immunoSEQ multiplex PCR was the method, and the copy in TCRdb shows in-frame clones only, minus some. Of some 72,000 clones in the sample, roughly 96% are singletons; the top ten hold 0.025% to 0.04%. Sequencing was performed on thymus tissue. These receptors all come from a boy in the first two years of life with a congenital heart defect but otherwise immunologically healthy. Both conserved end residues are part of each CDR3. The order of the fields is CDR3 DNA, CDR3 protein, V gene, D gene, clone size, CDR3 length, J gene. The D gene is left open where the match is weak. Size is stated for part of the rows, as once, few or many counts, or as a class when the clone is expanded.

TGTGCCAGCACGACACTGGGGCAGTACAATGAGCAGTTCTTC,CASTTLGQYNEQFF,TRBV25-1,NA,NA,14,TRBJ2-1
TGTGCCAGCAGCTTGGGCGGGAGGTACTCCTACGAGCAGTACTTC,CASSLGGRYSYEQYF,TRBV7-9,TRBD2,NA,15,TRBJ2-7
TGTGCCAGTAGTATAGAACTAGCGGAGCCCTACGAGCAGTACTTC,CASSIELAEPYEQYF,TRBV19,TRBD2,NA,15,TRBJ2-7
TGTGCCAGCAGTCTCTCAGGGGCCCCGGGGGCTTTCTTT,CASSLSGAPGAFF,TRBV27,NA,NA,13,TRBJ1-1
TGTGCCAGCAGCCAGTCGACCACTGAAGCTTTCTTT,CASSQSTTEAFF,TRBV14,NA,NA,12,TRBJ1-1
TGTGCCAGCTCCGACCAACCGGCCTACTATGGCTACACCTTC,CASSDQPAYYGYTF,TRBV18,NA,NA,14,TRBJ1-2
TGTGCCAGCAGCCCTAGGCTACTCCAAGAGACCCAGTACTTC,CASSPRLLQETQYF,TRBV7-2,NA,once,14,TRBJ2-5
TGTGCCATCAGTGAGCCTTGGGACAGGGACTCCTACGAGCAGTACTTC,CAISEPWDRDSYEQYF,TRBV10-3,TRBD1,NA,16,TRBJ2-7
TGTGCCAGCAGCTTGATCAACAGCCAGGGTAACTATGGCTACACCTTC,CASSLINSQGNYGYTF,TRBV5-6,NA,NA,16,TRBJ1-2
TGCGCCAGCAGCTTGGGAGGTACTAGCGGGATTTATCCCCATGAGCAGTTCTTC,CASSLGGTSGIYPHEQFF,TRBV5-1,TRBD2,NA,18,TRBJ2-1
TGTGCCAGCAGCTTGGAGGCGGTGAACACCGGGGAGCTGTTTTTT,CASSLEAVNTGELFF,TRBV5-4,NA,NA,15,TRBJ2-2
TGTGCCTGGAGTAGCCGGGACAGGGGTGGGAAGAAGGATGGCTACACCTTC,CAWSSRDRGGKKDGYTF,TRBV30,TRBD1,NA,17,TRBJ1-2
TGTGCCAGTAGTACGGACAGCACTAATCAGCCCCAGCATTTT,CASSTDSTNQPQHF,TRBV19,NA,NA,14,TRBJ1-5
TGTGCCAGTAGTATGGCCAGGGGGACCTACGAGCAGTACTTC,CASSMARGTYEQYF,TRBV19,TRBD1,NA,14,TRBJ2-7
TGTGCCAGCGGTCTCGACAGGGATCCGTCCTACGAGCAGTACTTC,CASGLDRDPSYEQYF,TRBV6-1,TRBD1,NA,15,TRBJ2-7
TGTGCCAGCAGCAATGGGAAGGGTCTATTGAACACTGAAGCTTTCTTT,CASSNGKGLLNTEAFF,TRBV5-4,NA,NA,16,TRBJ1-1
TGTGCCAGCAGCGGTAGTCCAGGGGGACAGGGGGCGTATGGCTACACCTTC,CASSGSPGGQGAYGYTF,TRBV7-2,TRBD1,NA,17,TRBJ1-2
TGCGCCAGCAGCCAAGATGAACAGGGGAAAGACACTGAAGCTTTCTTT,CASSQDEQGKDTEAFF,TRBV4-3,TRBD1,NA,16,TRBJ1-1
TGTGCCAGCAGTTTAGAATTAGCGGGGCGCACAGATACGCAGTATTTT,CASSLELAGRTDTQYF,TRBV27,TRBD2,once,16,TRBJ2-3